This TCR beta chain was sequenced in a study of cytomegalovirus exposure and HLA in healthy donors. Study at large: Out of roughly 170 million T cells, an earlier analysis found fewer than 140 million unique TCR beta sequences in total.

It was with 60 Vbeta and 13 Jbeta primers that the PCR ran. The repertoire was sequenced with immunoSEQ multiplex PCR; TCRdb's copy has only in-frame clones and lacks some. This sample carries around 140,000 clones, about 70% of them seen once, and the ten largest clones take 5.5% to 8.5%. Study-wide points: Immune exposure information comprised only CMV serostatus.

Points on this clone: The antigen is undetermined.

At sampling all donors were nominally healthy, likely with unrecorded immune exposures. V was shortened by 5 bases and J by 5 bases, with 13 bases between the two germline ends. The germline CDR1 and CDR2 sequences are LNHDA and SQIVND (reference sequence). The CDR3 consists of 13 residues. V gene TRBV19 combines with J gene TRBJ2-7; D might be TRBD1 (5 bases). The sequencing sample was made of PBMCs. The origin of this receptor is a male donor in good health and CMV-seronegative. The CDR3 nucleotides are TGTGCCAGTAGTCATCAGGGTCCCCACGAGCAGTACTTC. Translated: CASSHQGPHEQYF.